The clone carrying this T cell receptor (beta chain) was found many times. Its target is unknown. With iRepertoire HTBI primers and Arm-PCR of CDR3 regions, TCR beta libraries were built. MiXCR, run by TCRdb on the multiplex PCR reads, gives a single entry per CDR3 protein. This sample has about 400,000 distinct CDR3 sequences, with 20% found just once. The CDR3 is 12 residues long. V was clipped by 2 bases and J by 8 bases, with 9 bases between them. These data originate in a study of regulatory T cells in long-lasting Graves disease. Study results and caveats: The persistent group shared 2,500 to 3,000 public clonotypes, more than the approximately 930 shared by new patients. There were preferences for TRBV28, TRBJ1-2 and TRBJ2-5 in persistent disease. Persistent Graves' patients showed a TCR diversity that was lower than that of newly diagnosed ones.

Sample time point: persistent/refractory GD, antithyroid drugs over 5 years with positive TRAb. From RNA extracted from PBMCs, the TCR library was made. Tubes containing EDTA received roughly 9 milliliters of drawn peripheral blood. The clonotype was recovered from a female donor with Graves disease. The starting material was peripheral blood mononuclear cells (PBMCs), obtained when the disease was refractory, from a patient treated with antithyroid drugs. The chain recombines TRBV12-3 or TRBV12-4 with TRBJ1-1; D is perhaps TRBD1 (5 bases). CDR3 DNA sequence: TGTGCCAGCAGTTTAATCCAGGGAGAAGCTTTCTTT. Translated: CASSLIQGEAFF.